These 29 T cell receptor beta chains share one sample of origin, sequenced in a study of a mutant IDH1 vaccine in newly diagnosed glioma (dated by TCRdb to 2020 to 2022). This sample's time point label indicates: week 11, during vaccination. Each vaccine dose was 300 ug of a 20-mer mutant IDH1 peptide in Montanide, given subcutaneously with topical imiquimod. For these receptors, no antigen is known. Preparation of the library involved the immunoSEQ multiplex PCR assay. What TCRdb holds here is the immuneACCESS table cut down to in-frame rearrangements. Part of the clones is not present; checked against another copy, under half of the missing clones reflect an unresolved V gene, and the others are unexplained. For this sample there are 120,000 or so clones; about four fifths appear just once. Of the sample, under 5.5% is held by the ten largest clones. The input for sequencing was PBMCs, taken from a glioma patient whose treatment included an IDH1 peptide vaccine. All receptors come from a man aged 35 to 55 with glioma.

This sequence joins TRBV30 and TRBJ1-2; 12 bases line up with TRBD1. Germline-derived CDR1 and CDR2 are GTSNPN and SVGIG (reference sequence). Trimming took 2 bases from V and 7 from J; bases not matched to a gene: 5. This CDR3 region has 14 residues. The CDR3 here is CAWSRDRGPGGYTF. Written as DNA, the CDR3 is TGTGCCTGGAGTAGGGACAGGGGGCCTGGTGGCTACACCTTC.

In DNA form, the CDR3 reads TGTGCCAGCTCATCAGCGTGGGGGAGTGAAAAACTGTTTTTT. Amino acids: CASSSAWGSEKLFF. The rearrangement joins TRBV18 to TRBJ1-4, with D tentatively TRBD1 (5 bases). Germline V lookup: CDR1 KGHSH, CDR2 LQKENI. This CDR3 spans 14 amino acids. Trimming removed 5 bases from V and 7 bases from J, with 14 bases in between.

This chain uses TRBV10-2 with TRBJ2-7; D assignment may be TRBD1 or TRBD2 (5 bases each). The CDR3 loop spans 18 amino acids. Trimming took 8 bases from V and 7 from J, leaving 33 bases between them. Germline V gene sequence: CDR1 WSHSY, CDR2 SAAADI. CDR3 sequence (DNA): TGCGCCAGCCTAAAACTCCTCCCTTCGAGGGTACTGAGGGGTGAGCAGTACTTC. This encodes CASLKLLPSRVLRGEQYF.

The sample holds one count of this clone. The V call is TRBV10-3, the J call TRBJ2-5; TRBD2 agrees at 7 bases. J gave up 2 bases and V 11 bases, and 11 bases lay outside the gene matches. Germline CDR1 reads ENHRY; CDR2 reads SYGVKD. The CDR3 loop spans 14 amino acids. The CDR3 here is CASQLAVGQETQYF. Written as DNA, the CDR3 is TGTGCCTCCCAGCTAGCGGTGGGGCAAGAGACCCAGTACTTC.

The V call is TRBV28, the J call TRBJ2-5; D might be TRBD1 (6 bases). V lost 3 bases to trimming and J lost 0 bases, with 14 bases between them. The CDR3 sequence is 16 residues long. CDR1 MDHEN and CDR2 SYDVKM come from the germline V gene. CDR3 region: CASSFPLDSHQETQYF. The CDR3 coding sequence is TGTGCCAGCAGTTTCCCTTTGGACAGCCACCAAGAGACCCAGTACTTC.

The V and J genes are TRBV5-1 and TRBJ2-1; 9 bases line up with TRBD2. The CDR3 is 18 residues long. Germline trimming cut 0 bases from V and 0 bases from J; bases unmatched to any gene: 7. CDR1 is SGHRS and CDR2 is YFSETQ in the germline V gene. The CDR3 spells CASSLGTSVHSSYNEQFF. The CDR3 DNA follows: TGCGCCAGCAGCTTGGGGACTAGCGTCCATAGCTCCTACAATGAGCAGTTCTTC.

The CDR3 bases are TGTGCCATCAGTGAGGGGATTAGCGGGGCCTCCTACGAGCAGTACTTC. Translation gives CAISEGISGASYEQYF. This sequence joins TRBV10-3 and TRBJ2-7, with 8 bases aligning to TRBD2. V shed 2 bases and J 0 bases; nucleotides not matched to a gene: 6. This CDR3 spans 16 amino acids. CDR1 and CDR2 from the germline V gene are ENHRY and SYGVKD.

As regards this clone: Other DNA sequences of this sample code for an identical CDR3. The CDR3 DNA reads TGTGCCAGCAGCCTATCAGGGGTAGAGACCCAGTACTTC. Residues: CASSLSGVETQYF. The gene calls are TRBV28 and TRBJ2-5, with D possibly matching TRBD1 (6 bases). V was clipped by 6 bases and J by 4 bases, with 12 bases between them. The length of the CDR3 is 13 residues. CDR1 is MDHEN, CDR2 SYDVKM, per germline.

The CDR3 spells CASSPGGFQGNTIYF. CDR3 coding DNA: TGTGCCAGCTCACCAGGGGGATTCCAAGGAAACACCATATATTTT. The genes are TRBV18 and TRBJ1-3; TRBD1 might be the D (5 bases). V lost 2 bases, J lost 4 bases, and 12 bases lay in between. There are 15 residues in the CDR3. Germline loops: CDR1 KGHSH, CDR2 LQKENI.

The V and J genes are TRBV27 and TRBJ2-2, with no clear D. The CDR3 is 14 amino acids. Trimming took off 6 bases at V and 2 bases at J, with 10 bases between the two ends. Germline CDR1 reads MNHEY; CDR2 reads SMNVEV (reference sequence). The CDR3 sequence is CASSRKANTGELFF. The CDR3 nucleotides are TGTGCCAGCAGCCGCAAGGCCAACACCGGGGAGCTGTTTTTT.

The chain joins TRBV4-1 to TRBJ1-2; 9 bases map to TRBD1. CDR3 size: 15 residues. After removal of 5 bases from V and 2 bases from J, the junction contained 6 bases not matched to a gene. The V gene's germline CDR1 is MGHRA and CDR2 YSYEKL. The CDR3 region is CASSLGQGQNYGYTF. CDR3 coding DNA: TGCGCCAGCAGCTTGGGACAGGGACAAAACTATGGCTACACCTTC.

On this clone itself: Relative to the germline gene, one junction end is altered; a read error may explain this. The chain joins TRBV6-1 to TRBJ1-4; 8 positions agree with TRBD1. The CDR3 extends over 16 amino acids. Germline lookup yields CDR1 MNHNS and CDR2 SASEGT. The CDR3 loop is CASSENPGQDWGGQLF. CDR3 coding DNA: TGTGCCAGCAGTGAAAACCCGGGACAGGATTGGGGCGGGCAACTTTTT.

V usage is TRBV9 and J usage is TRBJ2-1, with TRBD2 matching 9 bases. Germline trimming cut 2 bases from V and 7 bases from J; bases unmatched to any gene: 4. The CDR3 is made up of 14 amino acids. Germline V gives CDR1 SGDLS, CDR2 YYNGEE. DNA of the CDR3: TGTGCCAGCAGCGTGACTAGCGGAGAGAATGAGCAGTTCTTC. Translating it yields CASSVTSGENEQFF.

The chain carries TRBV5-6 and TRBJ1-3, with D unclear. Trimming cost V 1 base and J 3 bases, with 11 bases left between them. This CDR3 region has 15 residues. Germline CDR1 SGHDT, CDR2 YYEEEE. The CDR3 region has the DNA TGTGCCAGCAGCTTGCGAGGCTTTGGTGGAAACACCATATATTTT. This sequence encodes CASSLRGFGGNTIYF.

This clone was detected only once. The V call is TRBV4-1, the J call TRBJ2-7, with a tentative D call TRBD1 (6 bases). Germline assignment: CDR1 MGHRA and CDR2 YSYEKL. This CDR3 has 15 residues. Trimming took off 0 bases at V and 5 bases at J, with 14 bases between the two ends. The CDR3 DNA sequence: TGCGCCAGCAGCCAAGATAGAAGGCGGACAGACGAGCAGTACTTC. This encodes CASSQDRRRTDEQYF.

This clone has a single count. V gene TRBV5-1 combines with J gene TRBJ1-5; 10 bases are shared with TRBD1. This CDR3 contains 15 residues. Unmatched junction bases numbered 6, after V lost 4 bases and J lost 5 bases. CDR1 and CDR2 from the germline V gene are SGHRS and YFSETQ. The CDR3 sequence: CASSRDRGIDQPQHF. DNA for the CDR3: TGCGCCAGCAGCCGGGACAGGGGAATTGATCAGCCCCAGCATTTT.

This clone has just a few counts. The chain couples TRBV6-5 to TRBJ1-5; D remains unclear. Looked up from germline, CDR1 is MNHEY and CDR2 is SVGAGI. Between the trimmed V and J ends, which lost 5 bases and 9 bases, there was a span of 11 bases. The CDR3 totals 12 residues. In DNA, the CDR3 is TGTGCCAGCAGTCCCACGGGGATGCCCCAGCATTTT. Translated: CASSPTGMPQHF.

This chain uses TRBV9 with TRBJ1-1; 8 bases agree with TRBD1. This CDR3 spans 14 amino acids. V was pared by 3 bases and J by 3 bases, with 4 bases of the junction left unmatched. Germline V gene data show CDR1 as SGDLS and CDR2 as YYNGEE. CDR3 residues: CASSEDRVDTEAFF. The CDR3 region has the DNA TGTGCCAGCAGCGAGGACAGGGTCGACACTGAAGCTTTCTTT. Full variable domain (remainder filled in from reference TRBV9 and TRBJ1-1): DSGVTQTPKHLITATGQRVTLRCSPRSGDLSVYWYQQSLDQGLQFLIQYYNGEERAKGNILERFSAQQFPDLHSELNLSSLELGDSALYFCASSEDRVDTEAFFGQGTRLTVV.

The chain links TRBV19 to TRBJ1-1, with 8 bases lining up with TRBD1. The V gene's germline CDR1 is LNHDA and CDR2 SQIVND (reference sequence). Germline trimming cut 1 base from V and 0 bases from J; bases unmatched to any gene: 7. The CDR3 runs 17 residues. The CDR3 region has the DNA TGTGCCAGTAGTATAGGCACTTGGACAGGGATGAACACTGAAGCTTTCTTT. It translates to CASSIGTWTGMNTEAFF.

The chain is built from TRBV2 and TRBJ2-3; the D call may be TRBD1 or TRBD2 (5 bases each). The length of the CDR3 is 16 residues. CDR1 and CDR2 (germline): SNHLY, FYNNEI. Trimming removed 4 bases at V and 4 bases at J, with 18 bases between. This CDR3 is CASSAGWGFGADTQYF. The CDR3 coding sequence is TGTGCCAGCAGTGCTGGGTGGGGGTTTGGGGCAGATACGCAGTATTTT. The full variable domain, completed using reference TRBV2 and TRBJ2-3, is EPEVTQTPSHQVTQMGQEVILRCVPISNHLYFYWYRQILGQKVEFLVSFYNNEISEKSEIFDDQFSVERPDGSNFTLKIRSTKLEDSAMYFCASSAGWGFGADTQYFGPGTRLTVL.

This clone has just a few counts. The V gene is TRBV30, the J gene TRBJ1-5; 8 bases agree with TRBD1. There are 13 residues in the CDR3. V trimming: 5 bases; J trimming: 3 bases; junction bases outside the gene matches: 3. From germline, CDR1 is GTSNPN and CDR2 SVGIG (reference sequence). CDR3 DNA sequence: TGTGCCTGGGGACAGGGACTCAATCAGCCCCAGCATTTT. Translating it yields CAWGQGLNQPQHF. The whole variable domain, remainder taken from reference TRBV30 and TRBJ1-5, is SQTIHQWPATLVQPVGSPLSLECTVEGTSNPNLYWYRQAAGRGLQLLFYSVGIGQISSEVPQNLSASRPQDRQFILSSKKLLLSDSGFYLCAWGQGLNQPQHFGDGTRLSIL.

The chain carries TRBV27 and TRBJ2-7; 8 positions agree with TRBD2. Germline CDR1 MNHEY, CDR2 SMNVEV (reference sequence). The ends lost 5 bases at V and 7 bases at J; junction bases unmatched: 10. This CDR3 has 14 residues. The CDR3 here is CASSITGGPREQYF. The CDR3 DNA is TGTGCCAGCAGTATTACGGGAGGGCCTCGGGAGCAGTACTTC.

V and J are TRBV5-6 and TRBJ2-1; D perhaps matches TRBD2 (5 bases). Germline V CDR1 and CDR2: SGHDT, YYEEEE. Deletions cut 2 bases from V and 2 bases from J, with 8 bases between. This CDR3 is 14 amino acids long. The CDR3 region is CASSFDGTYNEQFF. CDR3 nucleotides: TGTGCCAGCAGCTTTGACGGGACCTACAATGAGCAGTTCTTC.

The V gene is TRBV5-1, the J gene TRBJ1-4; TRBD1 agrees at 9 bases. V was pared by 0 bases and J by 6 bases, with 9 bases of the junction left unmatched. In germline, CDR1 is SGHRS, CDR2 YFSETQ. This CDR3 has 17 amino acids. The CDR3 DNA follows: TGCGCCAGCAGCTTGGTTACCCCGGGACAGGGAGATGAAAAACTGTTTTTT. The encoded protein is CASSLVTPGQGDEKLFF.

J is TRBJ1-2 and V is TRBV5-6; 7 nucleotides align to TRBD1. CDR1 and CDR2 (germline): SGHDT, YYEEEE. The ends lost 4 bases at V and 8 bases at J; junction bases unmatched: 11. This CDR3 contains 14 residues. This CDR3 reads CASSATGFFSGYTF. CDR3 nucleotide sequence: TGTGCCAGCAGCGCGACAGGGTTTTTTAGCGGCTACACCTTC. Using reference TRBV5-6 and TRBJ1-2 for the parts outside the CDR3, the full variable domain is DAGVTQSPTHLIKTRGQQVTLRCSPKSGHDTVSWYQQALGQGPQFIFQYYEEEERQRGNFPDRFSGHQFPNYSSELNVNALLLGDSALYLCASSATGFFSGYTFGSGTRLTVV.

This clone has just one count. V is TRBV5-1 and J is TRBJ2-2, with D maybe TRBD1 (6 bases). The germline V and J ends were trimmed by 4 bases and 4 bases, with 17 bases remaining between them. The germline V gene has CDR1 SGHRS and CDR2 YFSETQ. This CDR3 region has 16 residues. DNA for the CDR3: TGCGCCAGCAGCAGGGGGTCCGGGTCCAGCACCGGGGAGCTGTTTTTT. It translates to CASSRGSGSSTGELFF.

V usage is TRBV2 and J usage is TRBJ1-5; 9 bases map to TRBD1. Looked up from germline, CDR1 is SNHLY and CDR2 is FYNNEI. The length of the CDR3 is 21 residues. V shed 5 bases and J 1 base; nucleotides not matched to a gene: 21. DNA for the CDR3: TGTGCCAGCAGTAACAACCTCCCGGGACAGGGCCGGGCCAGGAGCAATCAGCCCCAGCATTTT. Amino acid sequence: CASSNNLPGQGRARSNQPQHF.

CDR3 nucleotide sequence: TGTGCCAGCGCGCACAGGGAAAATCAGCCCCAGCATTTT. The encoded protein is CASAHRENQPQHF. The chain joins TRBV27 to TRBJ1-5; the D gene is possibly TRBD1 (6 bases). The germline CDR1 and CDR2 sequences are MNHEY and SMNVEV (reference sequence). The CDR3 is made up of 13 amino acids. V was shortened by 8 bases and J by 4 bases, with 12 bases between the two germline ends.

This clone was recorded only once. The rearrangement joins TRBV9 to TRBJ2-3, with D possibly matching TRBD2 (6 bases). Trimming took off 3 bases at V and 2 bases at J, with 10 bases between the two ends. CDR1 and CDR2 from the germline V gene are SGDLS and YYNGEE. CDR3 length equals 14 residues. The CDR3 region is CASSAGGYTDTQYF. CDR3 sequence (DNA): TGTGCCAGCAGCGCCGGAGGGTACACAGATACGCAGTATTTT.